This T cell receptor beta chain was documented in a study of blood T cell repertoires in COVID-19. About the research overall: Spain, Italy and the United States supplied samples that represented acute and convalescent COVID-19. T cells, B-cell-depleted T cells, or PBMCs provided the cDNA or gDNA that served as material.

This clone was observed once. Per the authors' pipeline: The authors estimated nucleated cell counts from reference gene primer amplification. Assay: immunoSEQ multiplex PCR; the TCRdb copy retains only in-frame clones and omits some. That table supplies the V and J calls and clone size; D and trimming were determined from the DNA. The table has some 200,000 clones, roughly 84% seen once. CDR3 length equals 15 residues. The J segment lost 5 bases and the V segment lost 0 bases, leaving 3 bases of the junction unmatched. Germline-derived CDR1 and CDR2 are SGHTA and FQGNSA. V usage is TRBV7-2 and J usage is TRBJ2-1, with 8 nucleotides matching TRBD2. Sequencing input: peripheral blood. This receptor was taken from a woman in her sixties or seventies with acute or convalescent COVID-19. For the CDR3, the DNA is TGTGCCAGCAGCTTAGCAAGCGGGGGAAACAATGAGCAGTTCTTC. Its translation is CASSLASGGNNEQFF.